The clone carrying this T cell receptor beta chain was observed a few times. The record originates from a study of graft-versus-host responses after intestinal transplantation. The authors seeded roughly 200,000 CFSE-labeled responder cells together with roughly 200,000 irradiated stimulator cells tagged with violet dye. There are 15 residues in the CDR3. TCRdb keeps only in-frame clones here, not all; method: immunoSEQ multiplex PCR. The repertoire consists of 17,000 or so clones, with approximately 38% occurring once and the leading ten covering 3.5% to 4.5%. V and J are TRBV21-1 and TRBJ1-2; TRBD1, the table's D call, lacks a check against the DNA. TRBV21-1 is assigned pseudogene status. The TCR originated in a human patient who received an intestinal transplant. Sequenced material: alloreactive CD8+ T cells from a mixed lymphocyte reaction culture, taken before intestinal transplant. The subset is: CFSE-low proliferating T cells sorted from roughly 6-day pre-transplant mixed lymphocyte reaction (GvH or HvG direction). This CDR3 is CASSGRRGSNYGYTF. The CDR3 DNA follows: TGTGCCAGCAGCGGACGAAGGGGGTCTAACTATGGCTACACCTTC.